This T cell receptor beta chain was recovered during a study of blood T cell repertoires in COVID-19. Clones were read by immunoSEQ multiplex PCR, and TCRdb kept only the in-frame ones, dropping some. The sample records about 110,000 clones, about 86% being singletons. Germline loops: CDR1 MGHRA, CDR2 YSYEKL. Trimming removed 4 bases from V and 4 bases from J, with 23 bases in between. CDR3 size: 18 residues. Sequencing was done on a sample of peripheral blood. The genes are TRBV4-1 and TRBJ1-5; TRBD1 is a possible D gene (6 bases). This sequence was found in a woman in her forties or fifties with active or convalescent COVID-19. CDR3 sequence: CASSPTPPRQGRNQPQHF. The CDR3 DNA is TGCGCCAGCAGCCCTACCCCCCCGCGGCAGGGGCGAAATCAGCCCCAGCATTTT.